Detailed here is one T cell receptor beta chain. Its antigen is undetermined. This record belongs to a study of Ad26.COV2.S vaccination and SARS-CoV-2 variants. In the study overall: Participant was drawn from the COV1001 Ad26.COV2.S trial arm. By the intramuscular route, Ad26.COV2.S was given once, or twice 56 days apart. Study outcomes and limitations: Vaccinees showed greater spike-specific TCR breadth than placebo recipients.

The V end lost 6 bases, the J end lost 4 bases, and 15 bases lay between the germline ends. Germline-derived CDR1 and CDR2 are MDHEN and SYDVKM. The CDR3 consists of 15 residues. Specified treatment: around 19 received Ad26.COV2.S at low or high dose, single or two shots; roughly 5 received placebo; per-sample allocation not given. On day 63 after the first injection, vaccine and placebo recipients gave samples. This adult donor, from Boston, was 18-55 years old. Sequencing used immunoSEQ multiplex PCR; TCRdb keeps in-frame clones, though not all of them. Among approximately 300,000 clones listed, around 85% were seen once.

The rearrangement links TRBV28 to TRBJ1-4, with D perhaps TRBD1 (6 bases). The sample consisted of peripheral blood, taken in a trial of Ad26.COV2.S vaccine versus placebo. The TCR was taken from a person aged 18 to 59 who received the Ad26.COV2.S COVID-19 vaccine or a placebo. The CDR3 DNA is TGTGCCAGCAGCTTGAGGGGGAAGGGTAATGAAAAACTGTTTTTT. Protein sequence: CASSLRGKGNEKLFF.